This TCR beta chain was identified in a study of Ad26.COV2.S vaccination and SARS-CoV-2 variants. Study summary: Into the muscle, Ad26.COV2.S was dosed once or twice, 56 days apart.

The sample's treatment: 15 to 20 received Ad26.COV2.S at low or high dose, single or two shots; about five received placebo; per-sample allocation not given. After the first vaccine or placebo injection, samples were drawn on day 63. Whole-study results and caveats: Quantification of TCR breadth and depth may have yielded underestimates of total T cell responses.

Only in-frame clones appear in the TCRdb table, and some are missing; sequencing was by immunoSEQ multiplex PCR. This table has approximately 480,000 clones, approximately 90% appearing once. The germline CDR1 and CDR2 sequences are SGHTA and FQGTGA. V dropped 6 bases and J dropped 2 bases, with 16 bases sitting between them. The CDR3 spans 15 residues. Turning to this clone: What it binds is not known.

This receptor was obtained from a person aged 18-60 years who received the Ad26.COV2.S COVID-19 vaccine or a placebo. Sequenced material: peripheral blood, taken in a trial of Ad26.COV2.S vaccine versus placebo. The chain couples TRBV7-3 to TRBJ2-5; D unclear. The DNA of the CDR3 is TGTGCCAGCAGTGAGGACGGTACGCCACAAGAGACCCAGTACTTC. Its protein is CASSEDGTPQETQYF.